A single sample is the source of the 7 T cell receptor beta chains below, sequenced in a study of blood T cell repertoires in COVID-19. The assay was immunoSEQ multiplex PCR, and TCRdb's table has in-frame clones only and misses some. Among around 700,000 clones listed, 85% to 90% were seen once. The sample was peripheral blood. These receptors came from a woman aged 18-29 years with acute or convalescent COVID-19.

The gene calls are TRBV19 and TRBJ1-2; D is undetermined. Between the trimmed V and J ends, which lost 3 bases and 4 bases, there was a span of 9 bases. Germline V gene data show CDR1 as LNHDA and CDR2 as SQIVND (reference sequence). This CDR3 is 13 amino acids long. As DNA, the CDR3 is TGTGCCAGTAGTATCACGATCAGCTATGGCTACACCTTC. Protein product: CASSITISYGYTF.

The chain carries TRBV6-5 and TRBJ1-1, with D possibly matching TRBD1 (5 bases). The CDR3 extends over 15 amino acids. Germline V gives CDR1 MNHEY, CDR2 SVGAGI. V dropped 7 bases and J dropped 8 bases, with 23 bases sitting between them. This CDR3 reads CASTLRGSTGGEAFF. For the CDR3, the DNA is TGTGCCAGCACCCTCCGGGGGAGCACGGGAGGAGAAGCTTTCTTT.

V gene TRBV7-6 combines with J gene TRBJ1-6, with 7 bases identical to TRBD1. The CDR3 covers 18 residues. The junction had 6 bases not matched to a gene; V was cut back by 1 base and J by 0 bases. Germline CDR1 reads SGHVS; CDR2 reads FNYEAQ. CDR3: CASSLEGDSHSYNSPLHF. CDR3 sequence (DNA): TGTGCCAGCAGCTTAGAGGGGGACAGCCACTCCTATAATTCACCCCTCCACTTT.

The chain combines TRBV29-1 with TRBJ2-7; TRBD1 aligns across 8 bases. V lost 3 bases and J lost 0; bases outside the gene matches: 7. The CDR3 length is 15 residues. CDR1 is SQVTM, CDR2 ANQGSEA, per germline. CDR3 DNA sequence: TGCAGCGTTGACCTCGGACAGGGAAGCTCCTACGAGCAGTACTTC. Translated, it gives CSVDLGQGSSYEQYF.

In this sample, this clone turned up once. The chain joins TRBV4-1 to TRBJ1-4; a possible D gene is TRBD1 (5 bases). The CDR3 consists of 14 residues. Germline assignment: CDR1 MGHRA and CDR2 YSYEKL. V was shortened by 6 bases and J by 4 bases, with 12 bases between the two germline ends. CDR3: CASSPGPRNEKLFF. CDR3 nucleotide sequence: TGCGCCAGCAGTCCAGGGCCCCGTAATGAAAAACTGTTTTTT.

This clone was observed a single time. The genes are TRBV19 and TRBJ1-6; D is possibly TRBD1 (5 bases). The CDR3 is 15 residues long. V was cut by 8 bases and J by 6 bases, with 17 bases left in between. CDR1 is LNHDA and CDR2 is SQIVND in the germline V gene (reference sequence). The CDR3 is CASSPPGLTNSPLHF. CDR3 in DNA: TGTGCCAGTTCGCCTCCGGGACTGACTAATTCACCCCTCCACTTT.

The V gene is TRBV7-9, the J gene TRBJ1-6; maybe TRBD1 (6 bases). V dropped 1 base and J dropped 13 bases, with 14 bases sitting between them. Germline loops: CDR1 SEHNR, CDR2 FQNEAQ (reference sequence). This CDR3 comprises 14 residues. CDR3 DNA sequence: TGTGCCAGCAGCTTAGAGGGGGGGAAGGCTCCCCTCCACTTT. It codes for CASSLEGGKAPLHF.